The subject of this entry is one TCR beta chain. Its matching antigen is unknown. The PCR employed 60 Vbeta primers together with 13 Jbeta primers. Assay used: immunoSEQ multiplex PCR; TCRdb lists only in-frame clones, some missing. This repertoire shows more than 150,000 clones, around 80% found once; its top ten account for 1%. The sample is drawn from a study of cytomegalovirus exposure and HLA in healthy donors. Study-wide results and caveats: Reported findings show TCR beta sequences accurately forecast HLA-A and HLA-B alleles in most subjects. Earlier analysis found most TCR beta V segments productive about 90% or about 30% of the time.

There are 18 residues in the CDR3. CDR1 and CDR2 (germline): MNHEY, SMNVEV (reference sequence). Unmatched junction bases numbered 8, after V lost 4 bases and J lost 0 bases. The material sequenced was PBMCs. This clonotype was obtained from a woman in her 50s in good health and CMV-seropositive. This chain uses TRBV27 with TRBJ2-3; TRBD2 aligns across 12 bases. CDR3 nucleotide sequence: TGTGCCAGCAGTTCAGGACTAGCGGGGAGATCTAGCACAGATACGCAGTATTTT. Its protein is CASSSGLAGRSSTDTQYF.